This T cell receptor beta chain appears in the sequencing data of a study of CD8 T cells in Susac syndrome. When the RNA was reverse transcribed, random hexamers were used with an input of 0.5 to 1 ug. TCRdb re-called the immunoSEQ multiplex PCR reads through MiXCR, storing one row per CDR3 protein. The sample records around 300,000 distinct CDR3 sequences, 85% being singletons. This CDR3 comprises 12 residues. Germline assignment: CDR1 SGHAT and CDR2 FQNNGV. Trimming shortened V by 5 bases and J by 2 bases, and 7 bases separated the two germline ends. V gene TRBV11-2 combines with J gene TRBJ2-7; unclear D gene. Material: CD8+ T cells from PBMCs. This sequence was found in a human donor with multiple sclerosis. CDR3 residues: CASSKVTYEQYF. The CDR3 DNA sequence: TGTGCCAGCAGCAAGGTCACCTACGAGCAGTACTTC.